The present entry profiles one T cell receptor beta chain with its context. This record comes from a study of T cell changes during pregnancy in multiple sclerosis. The CDR3 contains 13 residues. Deletions cut 3 bases from V and 6 bases from J, with 9 bases between. Germline loops: CDR1 MNHEY, CDR2 SMNVEV (reference sequence). The repertoire was sequenced with immunoSEQ multiplex PCR; TCRdb's copy has only in-frame clones and lacks some. Of around 100,000 clones listed, 92% are singletons. The sequence was obtained from a female donor with multiple sclerosis, enrolled in a pregnancy study. This sample comprised peripheral blood, obtained after pregnancy. This chain joins TRBV27 and TRBJ2-1; D perhaps matches TRBD1 (5 bases). The CDR3 is CASSLGQFNEQFF. The CDR3, as DNA: TGTGCCAGCAGTTTGGGGCAGTTCAATGAGCAGTTCTTC.